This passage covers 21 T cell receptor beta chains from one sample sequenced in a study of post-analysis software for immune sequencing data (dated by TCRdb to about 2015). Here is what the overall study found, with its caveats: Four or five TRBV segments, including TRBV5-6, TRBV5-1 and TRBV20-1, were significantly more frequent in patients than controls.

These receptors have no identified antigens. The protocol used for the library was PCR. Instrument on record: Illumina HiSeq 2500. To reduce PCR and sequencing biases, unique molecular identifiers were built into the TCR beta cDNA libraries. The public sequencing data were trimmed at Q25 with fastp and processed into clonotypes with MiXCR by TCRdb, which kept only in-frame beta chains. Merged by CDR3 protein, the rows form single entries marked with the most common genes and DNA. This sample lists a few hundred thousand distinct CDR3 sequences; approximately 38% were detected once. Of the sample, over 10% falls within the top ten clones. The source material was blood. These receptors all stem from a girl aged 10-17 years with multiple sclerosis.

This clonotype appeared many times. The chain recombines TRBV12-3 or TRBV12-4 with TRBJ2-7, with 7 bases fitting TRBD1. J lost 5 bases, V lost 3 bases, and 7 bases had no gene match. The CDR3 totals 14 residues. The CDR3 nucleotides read TGTGCCAGCAGTTTGATGACAGGGATCCACGAGCAGTACTTC. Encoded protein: CASSLMTGIHEQYF.

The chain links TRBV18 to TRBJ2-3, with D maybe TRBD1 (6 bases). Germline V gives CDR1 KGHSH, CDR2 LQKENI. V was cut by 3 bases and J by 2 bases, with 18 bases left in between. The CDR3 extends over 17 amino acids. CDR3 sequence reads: CASSPSSSGETTDTQYF. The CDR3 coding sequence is TGTGCCAGCTCACCCTCAAGTTCAGGGGAAACCACAGATACGCAGTATTTT.

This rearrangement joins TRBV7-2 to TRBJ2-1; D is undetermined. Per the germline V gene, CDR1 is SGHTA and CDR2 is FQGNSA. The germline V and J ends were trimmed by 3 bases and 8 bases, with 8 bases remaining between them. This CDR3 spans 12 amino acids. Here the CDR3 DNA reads TGTGCCAGCAGCTTGGAAAGGTATGAGCAGTTCTTC. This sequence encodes CASSLERYEQFF.

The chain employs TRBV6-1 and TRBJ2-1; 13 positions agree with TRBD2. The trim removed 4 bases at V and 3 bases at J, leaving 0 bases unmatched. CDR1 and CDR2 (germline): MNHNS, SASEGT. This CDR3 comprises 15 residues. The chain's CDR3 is CASSGLAGGYNEQFF. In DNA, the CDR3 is TGTGCCAGCAGTGGACTAGCGGGGGGCTACAATGAGCAGTTCTTC.

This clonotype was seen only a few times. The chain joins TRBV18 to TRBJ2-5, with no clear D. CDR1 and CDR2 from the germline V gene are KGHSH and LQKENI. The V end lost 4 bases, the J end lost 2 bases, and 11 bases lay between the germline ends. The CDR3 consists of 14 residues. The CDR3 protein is CASSRVFGQETQYF. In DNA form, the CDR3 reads TGTGCCAGCTCACGGGTCTTCGGGCAAGAGACCCAGTACTTC.

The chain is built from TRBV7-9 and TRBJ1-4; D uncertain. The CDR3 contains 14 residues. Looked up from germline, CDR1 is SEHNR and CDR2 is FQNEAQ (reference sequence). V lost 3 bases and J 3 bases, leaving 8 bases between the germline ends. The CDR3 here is CASSFTVSNEKLFF. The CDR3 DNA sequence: TGTGCCAGCAGCTTTACAGTGTCTAATGAAAAACTGTTTTTT.

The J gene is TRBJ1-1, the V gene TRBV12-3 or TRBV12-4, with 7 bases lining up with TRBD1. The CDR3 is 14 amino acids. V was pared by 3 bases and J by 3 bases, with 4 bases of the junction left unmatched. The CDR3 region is CASSFDREDTEAFF. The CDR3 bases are TGTGCCAGCAGTTTCGACAGGGAGGACACTGAAGCTTTCTTT.

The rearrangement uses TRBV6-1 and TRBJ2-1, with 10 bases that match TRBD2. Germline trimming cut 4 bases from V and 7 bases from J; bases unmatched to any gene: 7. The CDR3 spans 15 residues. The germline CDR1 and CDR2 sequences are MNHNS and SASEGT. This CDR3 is CASSAKRGGRNEQFF. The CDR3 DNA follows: TGTGCCAGCAGTGCTAAGCGGGGGGGCCGGAATGAGCAGTTCTTC.

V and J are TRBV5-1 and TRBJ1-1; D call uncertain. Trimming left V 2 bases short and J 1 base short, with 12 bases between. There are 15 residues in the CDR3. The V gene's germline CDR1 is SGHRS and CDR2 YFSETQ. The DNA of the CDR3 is TGCGCCAGCAGCTTTACTTCCGGAGCGAACACTGAAGCTTTCTTT. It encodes CASSFTSGANTEAFF. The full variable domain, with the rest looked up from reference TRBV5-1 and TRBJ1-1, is KAGVTQTPRYLIKTRGQQVTLSCSPISGHRSVSWYQQTPGQGLQFLFEYFSETQRNKGNFPGRFSGRQFSNSRSEMNVSTLELGDSALYLCASSFTSGANTEAFFGQGTRLTVV.

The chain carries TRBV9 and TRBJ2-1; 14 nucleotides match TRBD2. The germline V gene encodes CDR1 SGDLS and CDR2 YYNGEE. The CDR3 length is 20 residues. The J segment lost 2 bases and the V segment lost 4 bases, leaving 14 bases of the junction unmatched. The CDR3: CASSSEQGLAGVSTYNEQFF. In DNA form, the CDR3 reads TGTGCCAGCAGCTCCGAACAGGGACTAGCGGGGGTTTCCACCTACAATGAGCAGTTCTTC.

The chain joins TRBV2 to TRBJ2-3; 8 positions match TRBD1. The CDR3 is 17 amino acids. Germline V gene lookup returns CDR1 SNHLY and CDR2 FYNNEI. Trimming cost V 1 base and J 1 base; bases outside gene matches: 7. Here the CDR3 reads CASSEGGTGGGTDTQYF. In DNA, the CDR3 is TGTGCCAGCAGTGAAGGAGGGACAGGTGGCGGCACAGATACGCAGTATTTT.

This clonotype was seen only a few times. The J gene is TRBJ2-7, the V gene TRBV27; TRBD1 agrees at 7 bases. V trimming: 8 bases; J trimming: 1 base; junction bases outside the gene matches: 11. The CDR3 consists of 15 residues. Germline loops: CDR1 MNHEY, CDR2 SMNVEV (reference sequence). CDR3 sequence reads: CASRKYRDRSYEQYF. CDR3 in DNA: TGTGCCAGCCGTAAGTATAGGGACAGATCCTACGAGCAGTACTTC.

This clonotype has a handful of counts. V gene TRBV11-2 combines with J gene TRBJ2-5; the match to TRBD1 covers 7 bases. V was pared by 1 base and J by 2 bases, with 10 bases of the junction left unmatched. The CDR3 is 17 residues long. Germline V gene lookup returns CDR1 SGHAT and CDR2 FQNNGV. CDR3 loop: CASSLVEGARFQETQYF. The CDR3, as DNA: TGTGCCAGCAGCTTAGTAGAGGGGGCTCGCTTTCAAGAGACCCAGTACTTC.

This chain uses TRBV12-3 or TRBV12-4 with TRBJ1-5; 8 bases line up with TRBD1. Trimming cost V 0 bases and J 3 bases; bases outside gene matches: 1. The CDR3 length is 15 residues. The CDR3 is CASSLADRDNQPQHF. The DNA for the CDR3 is TGTGCCAGCAGTTTAGCGGACAGGGACAATCAGCCCCAGCATTTT.

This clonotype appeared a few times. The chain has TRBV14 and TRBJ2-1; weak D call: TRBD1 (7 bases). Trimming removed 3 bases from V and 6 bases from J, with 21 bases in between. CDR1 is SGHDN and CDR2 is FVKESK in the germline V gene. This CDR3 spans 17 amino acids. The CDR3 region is CASSHAVGGQRSNEQFF. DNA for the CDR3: TGTGCCAGCAGCCACGCTGTGGGGGGACAGAGAAGCAATGAGCAGTTCTTC.

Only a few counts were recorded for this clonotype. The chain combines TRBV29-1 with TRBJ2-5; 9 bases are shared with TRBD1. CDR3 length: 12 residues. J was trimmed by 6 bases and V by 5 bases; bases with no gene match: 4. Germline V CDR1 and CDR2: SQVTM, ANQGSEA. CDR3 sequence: CSVLGTGQTQYF. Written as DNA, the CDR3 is TGCAGCGTTCTAGGGACAGGGCAGACCCAGTACTTC. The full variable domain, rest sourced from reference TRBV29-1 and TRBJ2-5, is SAVISQKPSRDICQRGTSLTIQCQVDSQVTMMFWYRQQPGQSLTLIATANQGSEATYESGFVIDKFPISRPNLTFSTLTVSNMSPEDSSIYLCSVLGTGQTQYFGPGTRLLVL.

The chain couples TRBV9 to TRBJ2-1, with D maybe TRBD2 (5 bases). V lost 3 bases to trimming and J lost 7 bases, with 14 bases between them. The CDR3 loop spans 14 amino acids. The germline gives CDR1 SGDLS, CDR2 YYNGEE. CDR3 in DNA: TGTGCCAGCAGCGGACTCGGGATAGGGAATGAGCAGTTCTTC. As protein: CASSGLGIGNEQFF.

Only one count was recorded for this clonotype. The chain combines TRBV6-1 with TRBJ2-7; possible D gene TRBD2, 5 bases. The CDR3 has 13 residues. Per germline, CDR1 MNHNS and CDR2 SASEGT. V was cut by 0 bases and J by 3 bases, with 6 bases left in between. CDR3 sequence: CASSEAGIYEQYF. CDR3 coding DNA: TGTGCCAGCAGTGAAGCCGGGATCTACGAGCAGTACTTC.

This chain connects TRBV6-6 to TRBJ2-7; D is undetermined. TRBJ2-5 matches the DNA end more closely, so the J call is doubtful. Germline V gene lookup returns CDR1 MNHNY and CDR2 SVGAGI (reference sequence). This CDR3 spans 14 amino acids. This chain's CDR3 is CASSYSQELKTQYF. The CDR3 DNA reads TGTGCCAGCAGTTACTCACAAGAGTTAAAGACCCAGTACTTC.

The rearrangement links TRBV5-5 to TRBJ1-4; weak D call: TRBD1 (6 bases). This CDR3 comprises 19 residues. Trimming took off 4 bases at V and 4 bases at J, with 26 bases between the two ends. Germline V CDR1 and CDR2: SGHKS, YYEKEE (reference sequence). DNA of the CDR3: TGTGCCAGCAGCCCACAGGGAAACCTACTCTATAGGGTTAATGAAAAACTGTTTTTT. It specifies CASSPQGNLLYRVNEKLFF.

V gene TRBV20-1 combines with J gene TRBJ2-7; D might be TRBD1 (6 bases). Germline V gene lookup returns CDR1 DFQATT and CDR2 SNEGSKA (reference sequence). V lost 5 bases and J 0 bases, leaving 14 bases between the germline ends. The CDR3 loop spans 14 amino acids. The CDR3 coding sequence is TGCAGTGCTCTTAATACAGGGAGCTCCTACGAGCAGTACTTC. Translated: CSALNTGSSYEQYF.